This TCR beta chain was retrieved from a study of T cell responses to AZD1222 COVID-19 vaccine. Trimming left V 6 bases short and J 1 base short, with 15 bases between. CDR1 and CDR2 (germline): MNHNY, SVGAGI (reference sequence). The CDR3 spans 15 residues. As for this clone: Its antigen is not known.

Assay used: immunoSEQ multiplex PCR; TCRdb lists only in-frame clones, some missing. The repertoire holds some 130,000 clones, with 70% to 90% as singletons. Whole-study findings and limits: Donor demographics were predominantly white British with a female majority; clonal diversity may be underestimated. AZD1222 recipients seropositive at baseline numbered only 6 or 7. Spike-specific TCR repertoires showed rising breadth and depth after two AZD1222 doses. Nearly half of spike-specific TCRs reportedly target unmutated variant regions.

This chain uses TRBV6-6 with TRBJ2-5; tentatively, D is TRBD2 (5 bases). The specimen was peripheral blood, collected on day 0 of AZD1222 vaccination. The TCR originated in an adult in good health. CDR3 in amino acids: CASRTPGGGQETQYF. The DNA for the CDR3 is TGTGCCAGCAGAACCCCTGGCGGAGGCCAAGAGACCCAGTACTTC.